The text below deals with one TCR beta chain. This sample was included in a study of blood T cell repertoires in COVID-19. Study context: Samples taken during acute and convalescent COVID-19 were collected in the United States, Italy and Spain.

Trimming took 4 bases from V and 1 from J, leaving 14 bases between them. This CDR3 has 16 amino acids. The V gene's germline CDR1 is SGHKS and CDR2 YYEKEE (reference sequence). In the original workflow: By means of reference gene primer amplification, nucleated cell counts were estimated. Data came from immunoSEQ multiplex PCR; TCRdb stores just in-frame clones and leaves some out. Clonal size and the V and J genes are those of that table, whereas D and trimming came from the DNA. Of 200,000 or so clones listed, 82% are singletons. This sequence joins TRBV5-5 and TRBJ2-2, with D tentatively TRBD1 (6 bases). The clonotype was recovered from a woman younger than 45 with acute or convalescent COVID-19. The sequencing input was peripheral blood. The CDR3 DNA follows: TGTGCCAGCAGCCCGGACAGTTCAAGGAACACCGGGGAGCTGTTTTTT. It is translated as CASSPDSSRNTGELFF.